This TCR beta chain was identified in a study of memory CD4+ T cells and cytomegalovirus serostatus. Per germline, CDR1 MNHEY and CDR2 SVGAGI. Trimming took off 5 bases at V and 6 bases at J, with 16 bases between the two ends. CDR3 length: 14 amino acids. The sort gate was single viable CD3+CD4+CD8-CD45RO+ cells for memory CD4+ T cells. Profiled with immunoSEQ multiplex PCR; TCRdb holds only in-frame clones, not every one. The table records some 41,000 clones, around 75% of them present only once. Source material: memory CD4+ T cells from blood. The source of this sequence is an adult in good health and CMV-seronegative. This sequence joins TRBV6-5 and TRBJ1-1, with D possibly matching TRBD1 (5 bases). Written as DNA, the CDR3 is TGTGCCAGCAGTAGGGGAGGGGTAAACCCTGAAGCTTTCTTT. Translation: CASSRGGVNPEAFF.